This T cell receptor beta chain was recorded in a study of T cell responses to AZD1222 COVID-19 vaccine. V was pared by 7 bases and J by 1 base, with 14 bases between. There are 15 residues in the CDR3. Germline loops: CDR1 SNHLY, CDR2 FYNNEI. Sequencing used immunoSEQ multiplex PCR; TCRdb keeps in-frame clones, though not all of them. The repertoire holds some 86,000 clones, with 70% to 90% as singletons. The TCR comes from an adult in good health. Sequencing used peripheral blood, obtained on day 0 of AZD1222 vaccination. The chain employs TRBV2 and TRBJ1-5, with a tentative D call TRBD1 (6 bases). The DNA for the CDR3 is TGTGCCAGCAACCGGTTCGGACAGAGCAATCAGCCCCAGCATTTT. Its protein product is CASNRFGQSNQPQHF.